The 14 T cell receptor beta chains reported below all come from one sample, sequenced in a study of T cell changes during pregnancy in multiple sclerosis. Profiled with immunoSEQ multiplex PCR; TCRdb holds only in-frame clones, not every one. The sample lists 30,000 to 40,000 clones; roughly 90% were seen once. The material was CD4+ T cells from peripheral blood mononuclear cells, obtained after pregnancy. The receptors derive from a female donor in good health, enrolled as a control in a pregnancy study.

The rearrangement uses TRBV28 and TRBJ2-3, with D possibly being TRBD2 (5 bases). CDR3 length: 13 amino acids. The germline V gene has CDR1 MDHEN and CDR2 SYDVKM. Trimming took off 8 bases at V and 2 bases at J, with 11 bases between the two ends. The CDR3 DNA reads TGTGCCAGCCGGGGATTTAACACAGATACGCAGTATTTT. Protein sequence: CASRGFNTDTQYF.

This clone occurred once. The rearrangement uses TRBV6-6 and TRBJ2-1; 11 nucleotides align to TRBD1. The CDR3 covers 15 residues. Per germline, CDR1 MNHNY and CDR2 SVGAGI (reference sequence). J lost 7 bases, V lost 4 bases, and 6 bases had no gene match. CDR3: CASSSAGQGVNEQFF. The DNA of the CDR3 is TGTGCCAGCAGTTCCGCGGGACAGGGGGTTAATGAGCAGTTCTTC.

The chain recombines TRBV11-3 with TRBJ2-7, with 7 bases matching TRBD1. Per the germline V gene, CDR1 is SGHNT and CDR2 is YENEEA. Trimming cost V 5 bases and J 1 base; bases outside gene matches: 5. CDR3 size: 14 residues. The CDR3 nucleotides are TGTGCCAGCAGCCCCCGGACAGGTTCCTACGAGCAGTACTTC. This translates into CASSPRTGSYEQYF. Full variable domain (remainder filled in from reference TRBV11-3 and TRBJ2-7): EAGVVQSPRYKIIEKKQPVAFWCNPISGHNTLYWYLQNLGQGPELLIRYENEEAVDDSQLPKDRFSAERLKGVDSTLKIQPAELGDSAVYLCASSPRTGSYEQYFGPGTRLTVT.

The chain is built from TRBV28 and TRBJ1-5; 9 bases fit TRBD1. There are 16 residues in the CDR3. The V and J ends lost 5 bases and 4 bases, in that order; junction bases with no gene match: 9. The germline V gene has CDR1 MDHEN and CDR2 SYDVKM. The CDR3 region is CASSASTGGGNQPQHF. CDR3 sequence (DNA): TGTGCCAGCAGTGCCTCGACAGGGGGAGGTAATCAGCCCCAGCATTTT.

The chain employs TRBV30 and TRBJ1-6; D is possibly TRBD1 (6 bases). Deletions cut 3 bases from V and 10 bases from J, with 13 bases between. The CDR3 length is 13 residues. Germline assignment: CDR1 GTSNPN and CDR2 SVGIG (reference sequence). The CDR3 nucleotides are TGTGCCTGGAGACTCACAGGGAACTCACCCCTCCACTTT. This sequence encodes CAWRLTGNSPLHF.

This chain uses TRBV30 with TRBJ1-5; D perhaps matches TRBD1 (5 bases). Germline CDR1 is GTSNPN and CDR2 is SVGIG (reference sequence). The ends were cut back, 0 bases at V and 7 bases at J, with 13 bases in the middle. This CDR3 is built from 14 residues. CDR3 coding DNA: TGTGCCTGGAGTGTACAGGTCCATGGACAGCCCCAGCATTTT. Its translation is CAWSVQVHGQPQHF.

By its share, this clone is medium-sized. The chain uses TRBV15 and TRBJ2-3; 9 bases are a match to TRBD2. Germline trimming cut 4 bases from V and 1 base from J; bases unmatched to any gene: 6. CDR1 and CDR2 from the germline V gene are LNHNV and YYDKDF (reference sequence). The CDR3 is 16 residues long. The CDR3, as DNA: TGTGCCACCAGCACAGGACGGACTAGCGGCACAGATACGCAGTATTTT. Protein: CATSTGRTSGTDTQYF.

This clone is a singleton in its sample. The J gene is TRBJ2-7, the V gene TRBV5-4; TRBD2 agrees at 7 bases. Germline V gives CDR1 SGHNT, CDR2 YYREEE (reference sequence). J was trimmed by 7 bases and V by 0 bases; bases with no gene match: 7. This CDR3 is built from 14 residues. The CDR3 spells CASSLGGRGGEQYF. For the CDR3, the DNA is TGTGCCAGCAGCTTGGGCGGGAGAGGCGGGGAGCAGTACTTC.

A single count supports this clone. The genes are TRBV7-6 and TRBJ2-3; a weak D match, TRBD2 (6 bases). The germline gives CDR1 SGHVS, CDR2 FNYEAQ. The ends were cut back, 10 bases at V and 5 bases at J, with 19 bases in the middle. The CDR3 is made up of 14 amino acids. The DNA for the CDR3 is TGTGCCACCGGCGTGGGGGGAGCTGGAGATACGCAGTATTTT. It encodes CATGVGGAGDTQYF.

The chain uses TRBV5-1 and TRBJ2-1; 8 positions match TRBD2. Unmatched junction bases numbered 13, after V lost 3 bases and J lost 5 bases. The CDR3 covers 17 residues. Germline CDR1 reads SGHRS; CDR2 reads YFSETQ. CDR3 protein: CASSSAILAAVDNEQFF. DNA for the CDR3: TGCGCCAGCAGCTCGGCTATACTAGCGGCCGTGGACAATGAGCAGTTCTTC.

The rearrangement joins TRBV5-1 to TRBJ2-7, with TRBD2 matching over 8 bases. The V and J ends lost 4 bases and 2 bases, in that order; junction bases with no gene match: 8. In germline, CDR1 is SGHRS, CDR2 YFSETQ. The length of the CDR3 is 15 residues. The chain's CDR3 is CASSPGLAGPYEQYF. As DNA, the CDR3 is TGCGCCAGCAGCCCCGGGCTAGCGGGCCCCTACGAGCAGTACTTC.

The chain uses TRBV19 and TRBJ2-7, with 7 bases aligning to TRBD1. The V and J ends lost 8 bases and 5 bases, in that order; junction bases with no gene match: 12. The CDR3 covers 14 residues. In germline, CDR1 is LNHDA, CDR2 SQIVND (reference sequence). CDR3 in amino acids: CASRGTDKANEQYF. The CDR3 DNA is TGTGCCAGTCGAGGGACAGACAAGGCCAACGAGCAGTACTTC.

The chain links TRBV4-3 to TRBJ2-7; 8 bases map to TRBD1. The germline gives CDR1 LGHNA, CDR2 YSLEER. The CDR3 has 15 amino acids. Losses at the gene ends were 0 bases for V and 5 bases for J; bases not matched to a gene: 6. The CDR3 region is CASSQDRTGSNEQYF. The CDR3 coding sequence is TGCGCCAGCAGCCAAGACAGGACAGGGTCAAACGAGCAGTACTTC.

The chain has TRBV28 and TRBJ2-6; weak D call: TRBD2 (5 bases). Trimming stripped 4 bases from V and 1 base from J, with 8 bases between. The germline CDR1 and CDR2 sequences are MDHEN and SYDVKM. The CDR3 consists of 15 residues. This chain's CDR3 is CASSSRVSGANVLTF. CDR3 nucleotides: TGTGCCAGCAGTTCGAGGGTTTCTGGGGCCAACGTCCTGACTTTC.